This T cell receptor beta chain was obtained from a study of response to subunit inactivated influenza vaccine. The study, taken as a whole, reports: It was suggested by the authors that few new T cells are recruited by each seasonal influenza vaccination.

A note on this clonotype: Its antigen remains unidentified.

TCRdb passed the RT-PCR reads through MiXCR, listing each CDR3 protein once. The sample yields under 500,000 distinct CDR3 sequences, approximately 10% seen once. Trimming cost V 6 bases and J 2 bases; bases outside gene matches: 8. The CDR3 is 15 amino acids. CDR1 DFQATT and CDR2 SNEGSKA come from the germline V gene (reference sequence). The sequence was collected from a man aged 50 or older who received an inactivated influenza vaccine. The source was PBMCs from blood, collected about 40 days after vaccination. The genes are TRBV20-1 and TRBJ2-3; TRBD2 agrees at 10 bases. The CDR3 coding sequence is TGCAGTGCCGTGGAGCGGGGGGGCCTCACAGATACGCAGTATTTT. This encodes CSAVERGGLTDTQYF.